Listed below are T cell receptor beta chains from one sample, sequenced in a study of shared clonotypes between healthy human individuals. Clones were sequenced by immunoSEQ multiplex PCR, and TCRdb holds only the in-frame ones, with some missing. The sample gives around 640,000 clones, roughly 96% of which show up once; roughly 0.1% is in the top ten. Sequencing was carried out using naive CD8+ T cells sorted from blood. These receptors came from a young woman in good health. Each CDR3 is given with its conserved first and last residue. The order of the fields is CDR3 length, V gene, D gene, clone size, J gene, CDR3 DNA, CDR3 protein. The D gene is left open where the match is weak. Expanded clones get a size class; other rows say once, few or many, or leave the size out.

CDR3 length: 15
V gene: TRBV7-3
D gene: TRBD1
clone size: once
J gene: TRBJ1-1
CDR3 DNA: TGTGCCAGCAGCTTGGGACAGGGGGCGTACACTGAAGCTTTCTTT
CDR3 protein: CASSLGQGAYTEAFF

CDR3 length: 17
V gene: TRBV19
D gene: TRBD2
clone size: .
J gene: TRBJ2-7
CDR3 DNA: TGTGCCAGCCTACCGGGACACCGAGCGGGAGGGCCCAACGAGCAGTACTTC
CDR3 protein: CASLPGHRAGGPNEQYF

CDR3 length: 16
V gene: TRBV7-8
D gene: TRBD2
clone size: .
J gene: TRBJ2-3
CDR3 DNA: TGTGCCAGCAGCTTAGACGCAGCGGGAGCCACAGATACGCAGTATTTT
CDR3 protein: CASSLDAAGATDTQYF

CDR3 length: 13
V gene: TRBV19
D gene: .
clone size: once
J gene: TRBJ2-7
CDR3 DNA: TGTGCCAGTAGCGAGACAGGAACCTACGAGCAGTACTTC
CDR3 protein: CASSETGTYEQYF

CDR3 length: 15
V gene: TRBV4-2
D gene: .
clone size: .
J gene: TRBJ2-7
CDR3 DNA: TGTGCCAGCAGCCAAGAAATTCTACTAGCTGACGAGCAGTACTTC
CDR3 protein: CASSQEILLADEQYF

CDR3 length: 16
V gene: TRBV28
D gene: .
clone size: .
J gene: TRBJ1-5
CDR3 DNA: TGTGCCAGCAGTCCGGCCGCAGGGTTGAGCAATCAGCCCCAGCATTTT
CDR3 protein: CASSPAAGLSNQPQHF

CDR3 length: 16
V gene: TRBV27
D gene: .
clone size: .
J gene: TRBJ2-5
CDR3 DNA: TGTGCCAGCAGTTTGGGAGGGGGCTGGATGCGGGAGACCCAGTACTTC
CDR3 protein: CASSLGGGWMRETQYF

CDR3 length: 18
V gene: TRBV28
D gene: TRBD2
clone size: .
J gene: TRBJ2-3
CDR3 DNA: TGTGCCAGCAGTTTCCTGGCCTCTAGCGGAACTAGCACAGATACGCAGTATTTT
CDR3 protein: CASSFLASSGTSTDTQYF

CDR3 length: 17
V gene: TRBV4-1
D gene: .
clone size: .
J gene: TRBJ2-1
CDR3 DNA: TGCGCCAGCAGCCAAGATCCCCTACCTCAAACCAACAATGAGCAGTTCTTC
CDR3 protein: CASSQDPLPQTNNEQFF

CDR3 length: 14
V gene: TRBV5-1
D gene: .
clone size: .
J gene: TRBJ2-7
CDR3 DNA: TGCGCCAGCAGCTTGGTTCGGGGGACGAACGAGCAGTACTTC
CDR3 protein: CASSLVRGTNEQYF

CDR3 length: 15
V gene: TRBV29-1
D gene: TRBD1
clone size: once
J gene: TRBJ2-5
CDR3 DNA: TGCAGCGCTGCAGTAAGGGACAGCCCCCAAGAGACCCAGTACTTC
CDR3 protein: CSAAVRDSPQETQYF

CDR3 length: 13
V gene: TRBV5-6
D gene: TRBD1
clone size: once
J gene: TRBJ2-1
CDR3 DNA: TGTGCCAGCAGCTTCGGGACAGTCAATGAGCAGTTCTTC
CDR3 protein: CASSFGTVNEQFF

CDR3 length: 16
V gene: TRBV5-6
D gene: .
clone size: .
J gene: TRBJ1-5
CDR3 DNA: TGTGCCAGCAGCTTGGCGCAGACCTATAGCAATCAGCCCCAGCATTTT
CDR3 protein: CASSLAQTYSNQPQHF

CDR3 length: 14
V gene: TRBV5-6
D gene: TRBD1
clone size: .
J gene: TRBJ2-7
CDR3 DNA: TGTGCCAGCAGTACCGGGACAGGGGTCCTCGAGCAGTACTTC
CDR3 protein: CASSTGTGVLEQYF

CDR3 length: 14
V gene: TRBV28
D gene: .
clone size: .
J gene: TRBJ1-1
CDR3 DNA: TGTGCCAGCAACCCGACAGTTGAGGTCACTGAAGCTTTCTTT
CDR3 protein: CASNPTVEVTEAFF

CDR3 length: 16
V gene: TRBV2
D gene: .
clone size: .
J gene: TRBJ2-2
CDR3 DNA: TGTGCCAGCAGCAAGGGACTCGCCGTATACACCGGGGAGCTGTTTTTT
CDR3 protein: CASSKGLAVYTGELFF

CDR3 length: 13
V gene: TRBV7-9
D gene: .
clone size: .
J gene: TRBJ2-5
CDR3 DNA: TGTGCCAGCAGCCCCCCGGGTCAAGAGACCCAGTACTTC
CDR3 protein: CASSPPGQETQYF

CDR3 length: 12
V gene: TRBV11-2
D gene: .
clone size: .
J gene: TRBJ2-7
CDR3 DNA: TGTGCCAGCAGCTCCGGGGGGCAGCGCCAGTACTTC
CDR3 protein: CASSSGGQRQYF

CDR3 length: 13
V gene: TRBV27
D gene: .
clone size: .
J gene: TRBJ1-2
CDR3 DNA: TGTGCCAGCAGTTTATCGGTTTGGCAGCCTTACACCTTC
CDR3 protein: CASSLSVWQPYTF

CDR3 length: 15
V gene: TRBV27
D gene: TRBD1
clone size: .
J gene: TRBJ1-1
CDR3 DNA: TGTGCCAGCAGCCCCGTGGGACAGGGGAACACTGAAGCTTTCTTT
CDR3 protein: CASSPVGQGNTEAFF

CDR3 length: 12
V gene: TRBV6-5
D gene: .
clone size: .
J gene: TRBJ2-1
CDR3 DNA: TGTGCCCTCGGTCTTCCCGACAATGAGCAGTTCTTC
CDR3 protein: CALGLPDNEQFF

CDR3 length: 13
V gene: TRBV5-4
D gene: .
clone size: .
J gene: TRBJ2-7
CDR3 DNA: TGTGCCAGCAGCTTGGCGAGGGCCGACGAGCAGTACTTC
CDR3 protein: CASSLARADEQYF

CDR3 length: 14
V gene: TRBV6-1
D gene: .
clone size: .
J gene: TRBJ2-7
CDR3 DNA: TGTGCCAGCAGTGTATCCGGGACCTTCTACGAGCAGTACTTC
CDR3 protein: CASSVSGTFYEQYF

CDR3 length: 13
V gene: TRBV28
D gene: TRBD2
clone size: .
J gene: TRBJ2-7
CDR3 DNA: TGTGCCAGCAGTTCAGGACTAGTCAACGAGCAGTACTTC
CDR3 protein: CASSSGLVNEQYF

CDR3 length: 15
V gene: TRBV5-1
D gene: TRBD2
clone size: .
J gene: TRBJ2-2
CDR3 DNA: TGCGCCAGCAGCTTGGTTCGGCGGGAGTTCGGGGAGCTGTTTTTT
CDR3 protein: CASSLVRREFGELFF

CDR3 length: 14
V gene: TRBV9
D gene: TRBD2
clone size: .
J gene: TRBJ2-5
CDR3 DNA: TGTGCCAGCAGCGTGGGGGGGACCCCGGAGACCCAGTACTTC
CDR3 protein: CASSVGGTPETQYF

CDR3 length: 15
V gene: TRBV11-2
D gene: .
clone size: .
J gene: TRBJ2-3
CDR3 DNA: TGTGCCAGCAGCTTAGTTTTGGGGGCTACAGATACGCAGTATTTT
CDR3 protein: CASSLVLGATDTQYF

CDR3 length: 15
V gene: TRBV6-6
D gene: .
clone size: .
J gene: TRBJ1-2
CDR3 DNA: TGTGCCAGCAGTTACTCGGAGGGTGGTAACTATGGCTACACCTTC
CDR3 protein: CASSYSEGGNYGYTF

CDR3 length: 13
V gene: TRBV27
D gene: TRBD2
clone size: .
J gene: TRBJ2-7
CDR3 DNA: TGTGCCAGCAGTTCCTTAGCGGGAGGCGAGCAGTACTTC
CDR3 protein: CASSSLAGGEQYF

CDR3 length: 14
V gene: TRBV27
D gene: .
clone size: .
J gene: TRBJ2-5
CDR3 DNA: TGTGCCAGCAGTCCGGGACTGAACCAAGAGACCCAGTACTTC
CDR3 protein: CASSPGLNQETQYF

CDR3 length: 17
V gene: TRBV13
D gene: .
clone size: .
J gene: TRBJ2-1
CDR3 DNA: TGTGCCAGCAGCTCCACGTCAGCGGTCACCTCCTACAATGAGCAGTTCTTC
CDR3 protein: CASSSTSAVTSYNEQFF

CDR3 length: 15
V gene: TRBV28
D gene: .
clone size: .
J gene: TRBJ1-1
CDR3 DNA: TGTGCCAGCAGTTTATCGGGAGGGTTGGTCACTGAAGCTTTCTTT
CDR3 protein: CASSLSGGLVTEAFF

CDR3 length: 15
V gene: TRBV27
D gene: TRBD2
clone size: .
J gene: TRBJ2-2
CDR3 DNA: TGTGCCAGCAGTTCCGGGACTAGTTCCACCGGGGAGCTGTTTTTT
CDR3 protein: CASSSGTSSTGELFF

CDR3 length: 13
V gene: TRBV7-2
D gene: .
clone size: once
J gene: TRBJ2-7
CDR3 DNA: TGTGCCAGCAGCTTGAACTCCAGGAGAGAGCAGTACTTC
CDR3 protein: CASSLNSRREQYF

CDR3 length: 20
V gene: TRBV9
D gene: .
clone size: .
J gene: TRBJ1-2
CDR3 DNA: TGTGCCAGCAGCGTAGAAGGGGAAGTAGTTGGGAAACAGGCTGGCTATGGCTACACCTTC
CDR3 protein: CASSVEGEVVGKQAGYGYTF

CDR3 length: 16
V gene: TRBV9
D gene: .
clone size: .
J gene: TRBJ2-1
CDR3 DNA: TGTGCCAGCAGCGTAGCTGCAGAGGGAGACAACGATGAGCAGTTCTTC
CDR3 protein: CASSVAAEGDNDEQFF

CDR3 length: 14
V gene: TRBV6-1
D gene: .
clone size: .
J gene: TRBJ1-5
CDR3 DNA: TGTGCCAGCAGTGAACGGGCTGATGACATCCCTGGGCATTTT
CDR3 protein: CASSERADDIPGHF

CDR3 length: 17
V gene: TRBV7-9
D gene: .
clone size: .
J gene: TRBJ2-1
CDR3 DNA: TGTGCCAGCAGCCAACAGGTGGGGGGCCTGACCTACAATGAGCAGTTCTTC
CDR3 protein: CASSQQVGGLTYNEQFF

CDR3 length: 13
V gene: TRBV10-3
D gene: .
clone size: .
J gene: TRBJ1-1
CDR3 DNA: TGTGCCATCAGGGAGGGCGGGAACACTGAAGCTTTCTTT
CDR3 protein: CAIREGGNTEAFF

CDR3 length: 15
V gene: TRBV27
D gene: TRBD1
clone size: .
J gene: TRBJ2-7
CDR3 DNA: TGTGCCAGCAGGGAACGGGGACAGGGGATTTACGAGCAGTACTTC
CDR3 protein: CASRERGQGIYEQYF

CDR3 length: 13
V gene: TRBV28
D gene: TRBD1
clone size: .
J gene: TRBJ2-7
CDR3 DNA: TGTGCCACCAAGACGGGACAGTCCTACGAGCAGTACTTC
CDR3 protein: CATKTGQSYEQYF

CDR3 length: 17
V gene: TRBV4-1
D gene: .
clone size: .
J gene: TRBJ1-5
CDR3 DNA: TGCGCCAGCAGCCCTGAGGAGGTGACAGGCCTCAATCAGCCCCAGCATTTT
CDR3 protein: CASSPEEVTGLNQPQHF

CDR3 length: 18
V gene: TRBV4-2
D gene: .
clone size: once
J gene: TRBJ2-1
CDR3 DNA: TGTGCCAGCAGCCAAGTTCGGGCTGCGGAGGCCACCTACAATGAGCAGTTCTTC
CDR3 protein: CASSQVRAAEATYNEQFF

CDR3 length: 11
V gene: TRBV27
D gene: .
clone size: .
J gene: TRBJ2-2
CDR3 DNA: TGTGCCAGCAGTTCAGACGGGGAGCTGTTTTTT
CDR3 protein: CASSSDGELFF

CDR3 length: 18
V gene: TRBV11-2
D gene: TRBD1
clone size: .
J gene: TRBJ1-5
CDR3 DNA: TGTGCCAGCAGCACAGGGGAGCAGGGACCAAATAGCAATCAGCCCCAGCATTTT
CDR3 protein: CASSTGEQGPNSNQPQHF

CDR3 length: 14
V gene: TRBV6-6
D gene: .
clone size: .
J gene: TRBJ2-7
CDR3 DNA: TGTGCCAGCAGTTACTCGGACATCCCCTACGAGCAGTACTTC
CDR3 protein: CASSYSDIPYEQYF

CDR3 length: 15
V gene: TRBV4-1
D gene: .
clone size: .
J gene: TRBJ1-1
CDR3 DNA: TGCGCCAGCAGCCAAGCAGGGGTTCGGGGAACTGAAGCTTTCTTT
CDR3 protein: CASSQAGVRGTEAFF

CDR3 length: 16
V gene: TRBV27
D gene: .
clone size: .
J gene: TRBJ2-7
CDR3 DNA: TGTGCCAGCAGTTTATCTCCGGGTAGCCAGTATTACGAGCAGTACTTC
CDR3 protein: CASSLSPGSQYYEQYF

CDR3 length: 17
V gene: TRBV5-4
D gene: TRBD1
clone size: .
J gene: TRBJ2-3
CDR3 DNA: TGTGCCAGCACCAGCCCCGGGACAGGGGACAGCACAGATACGCAGTATTTT
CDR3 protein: CASTSPGTGDSTDTQYF

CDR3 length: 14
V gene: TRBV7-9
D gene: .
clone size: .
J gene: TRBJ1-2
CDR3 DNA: TGTGCCACCAATCCCGGGGGGCGCAACTATGGCTACACCTTC
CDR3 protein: CATNPGGRNYGYTF

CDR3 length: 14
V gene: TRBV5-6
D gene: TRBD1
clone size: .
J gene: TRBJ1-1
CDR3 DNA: TGTGCCAGCCGGCGGACAGGAAAGAACACTGAAGCTTTCTTT
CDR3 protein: CASRRTGKNTEAFF

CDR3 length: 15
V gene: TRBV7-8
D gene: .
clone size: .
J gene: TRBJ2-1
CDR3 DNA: TGTGCCAGCAGTATAACGGGACGGGCCTACAATGAGCAGTTCTTC
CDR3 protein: CASSITGRAYNEQFF

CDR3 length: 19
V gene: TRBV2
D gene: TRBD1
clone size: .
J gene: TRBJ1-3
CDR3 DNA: TGTGCCAGCAGTGAGTCGGGACAGGGGGTGTTAGATCCTGGAAACACCATATATTTT
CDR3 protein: CASSESGQGVLDPGNTIYF